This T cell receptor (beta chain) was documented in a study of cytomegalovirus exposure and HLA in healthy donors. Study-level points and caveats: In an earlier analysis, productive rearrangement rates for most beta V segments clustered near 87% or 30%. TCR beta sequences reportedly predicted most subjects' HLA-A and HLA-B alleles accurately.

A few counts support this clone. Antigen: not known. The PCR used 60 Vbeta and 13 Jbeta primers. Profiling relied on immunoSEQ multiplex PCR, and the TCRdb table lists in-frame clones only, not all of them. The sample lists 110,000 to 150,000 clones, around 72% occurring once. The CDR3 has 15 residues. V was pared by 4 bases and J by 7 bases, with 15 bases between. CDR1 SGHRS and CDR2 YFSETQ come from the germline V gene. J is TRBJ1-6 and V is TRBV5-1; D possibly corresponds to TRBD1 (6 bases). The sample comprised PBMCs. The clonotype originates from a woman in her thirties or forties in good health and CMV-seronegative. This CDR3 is CASSVDRPDNSPLHF. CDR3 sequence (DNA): TGCGCCAGCAGCGTAGACAGGCCCGACAATTCACCCCTCCACTTT. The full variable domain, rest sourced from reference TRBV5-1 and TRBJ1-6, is KAGVTQTPRYLIKTRGQQVTLSCSPISGHRSVSWYQQTPGQGLQFLFEYFSETQRNKGNFPGRFSGRQFSNSRSEMNVSTLELGDSALYLCASSVDRPDNSPLHFGNGTRLTVT.